The 20 T cell receptor beta chains in this list originate from one sample, sequenced in a study of TIL therapy for anti-PD-1-resistant metastatic lung cancer. Time point noted: pre-treatment sample, taken before nivolumab and TIL therapy. The tumor samples were excised metastases, mostly pleural nodules or supraclavicular lymph nodes. The libraries were made with immunoSEQ v3. Only in-frame clones appear in the TCRdb table, and some are missing; sequencing was by immunoSEQ multiplex PCR. The sample holds 5,000 to 8,000 clones, around three fifths seen once. Source: tumor tissue, taken at baseline. These receptors all stem from a person aged 25 to 85 with non-small cell lung cancer.

The chain uses TRBV18 and TRBJ1-5; D gene uncertain. Looked up from germline, CDR1 is KGHSH and CDR2 is LQKENI. Trimming removed 5 bases from V and 1 base from J, with 9 bases in between. CDR3 length: 14 amino acids. The chain's CDR3 is CASSFPHSNQPQHF. CDR3 nucleotide sequence: TGTGCCAGCTCATTCCCCCACAGCAATCAGCCCCAGCATTTT.

The V gene is TRBV14, the J gene TRBJ1-2; possibly TRBD1 for D (5 bases). In germline, CDR1 is SGHDN, CDR2 FVKESK. Trimming pared 1 base from V and 8 bases from J, leaving 11 bases between. This CDR3 comprises 13 residues. In DNA form, the CDR3 reads TGTGCCAGCAGCCAAGTTGTCCGGGGCGGCTACACCTTC. As protein: CASSQVVRGGYTF.

V gene TRBV7-9 combines with J gene TRBJ2-1, with D tentatively TRBD1 (6 bases). The CDR3 consists of 15 residues. CDR1 is SEHNR and CDR2 is FQNEAQ in the germline V gene (reference sequence). Deletions cut 1 base from V and 11 bases from J, with 18 bases between. CDR3 nucleotides: TGTGCCAGCAGCTTAGTCGGGACAACCCTCGAAAAGCAGTTCTTC. As protein: CASSLVGTTLEKQFF. The entire variable domain, with the rest obtained from reference TRBV7-9 and TRBJ2-1, is as follows: DTGVSQNPRHKITKRGQNVTFRCDPISEHNRLYWYRQTLGQGPEFLTYFQNEAQLEKSRLLSDRFSAERPKGSFSTLEIQRTEQGDSAMYLCASSLVGTTLEKQFFGPGTRLTVL.

The gene calls are TRBV9 and TRBJ1-5, with 7 bases matching TRBD1. Per the germline V gene, CDR1 is SGDLS and CDR2 is YYNGEE. The CDR3 is 14 amino acids. V lost 2 bases and J lost 6; bases outside the gene matches: 5. CDR3 in DNA: TGTGCCAGCAGCGTTTCAGGGGGGAGTCAGCCCCAGCATTTT. It encodes CASSVSGGSQPQHF. Supplemented by reference TRBV9 and TRBJ1-5, the full variable domain reads DSGVTQTPKHLITATGQRVTLRCSPRSGDLSVYWYQQSLDQGLQFLIQYYNGEERAKGNILERFSAQQFPDLHSELNLSSLELGDSALYFCASSVSGGSQPQHFGDGTRLSIL.

This chain uses TRBV7-2 with TRBJ2-1; the D call may be TRBD1 or TRBD2 (5 bases each). The CDR3 has 17 residues. V was pared by 5 bases and J by 8 bases, with 25 bases between. CDR1 and CDR2 (germline): SGHTA, FQGNSA. The CDR3 loop is CASSAGIGLIGADEQFF. The DNA for the CDR3 is TGTGCCAGCAGCGCCGGCATCGGCTTAATCGGGGCCGATGAGCAGTTCTTC.

The chain uses TRBV6-2 or TRBV6-3 and TRBJ2-2, with 9 bases identical to TRBD1. With V trimmed by 2 bases and J by 6 bases, 1 base remained unmatched. CDR1 MNHEY and CDR2 SVGEGT come from the germline V gene. The CDR3 is made up of 14 amino acids. DNA of the CDR3: TGTGCCAGCAGTTACGACAGGGGGGCCGGGGAGCTGTTTTTT. Amino acids: CASSYDRGAGELFF.

This clone was seen a few times. The chain couples TRBV19 to TRBJ2-7; 8 bases align to TRBD1. The germline CDR1 and CDR2 sequences are LNHDA and SQIVND (reference sequence). The CDR3 has 14 residues. J gave up 2 bases and V 6 bases, and 6 bases lay outside the gene matches. The CDR3 here is CASSNRGAPYEQYF. In nucleotides, the CDR3 is TGTGCCAGTAGCAACAGGGGGGCGCCCTACGAGCAGTACTTC.

This clone appeared a few times. The CDR3 loop is CATNTRDAKTQYF. CDR3 in DNA: TGCGCCACCAATACCCGGGACGCAAAGACCCAGTACTTC. This chain links TRBV10-1 with TRBJ2-5; D tentatively reads TRBD1 or TRBD2 (5 bases each). The germline V gene has CDR1 WNHNN and CDR2 SYGVQD (reference sequence). V lost 10 bases and J 6 bases, leaving 18 bases between the germline ends. This CDR3 spans 13 amino acids.

The rearrangement uses TRBV2 and TRBJ2-5, with D uncertain. Trimming removed 7 bases at V and 0 bases at J, with 6 bases between. This CDR3 has 12 amino acids. Germline assignment: CDR1 SNHLY and CDR2 FYNNEI. CDR3 nucleotides: TGTGCCAGCACGCCAAACCAAGAGACCCAGTACTTC. Translated, it gives CASTPNQETQYF.

The chain couples TRBV30 to TRBJ1-5, with D perhaps TRBD1 (6 bases). V was cut by 0 bases and J by 6 bases, with 15 bases left in between. CDR3 size: 15 residues. Looked up from germline, CDR1 is GTSNPN and CDR2 is SVGIG (reference sequence). The CDR3 reads CAWSVRGRIGQPQHF. The CDR3, as DNA: TGTGCCTGGAGTGTAAGGGGGAGGATAGGTCAGCCCCAGCATTTT. Full variable domain (outside the CDR3, taken from reference TRBV30 and TRBJ1-5): SQTIHQWPATLVQPVGSPLSLECTVEGTSNPNLYWYRQAAGRGLQLLFYSVGIGQISSEVPQNLSASRPQDRQFILSSKKLLLSDSGFYLCAWSVRGRIGQPQHFGDGTRLSIL.

The table lists this clone with a few counts. The V gene is TRBV7-3, the J gene TRBJ1-2, with 8 bases that match TRBD1. The CDR3 extends over 15 amino acids. Germline V CDR1 and CDR2: SGHTA, FQGTGA. The V gene end was trimmed by 5 bases and the J gene end by 2 bases; junction bases not matched to a gene: 7. CDR3 sequence: CASSPGQGQNYGYTF. CDR3 bases: TGTGCCAGCAGCCCAGGACAGGGCCAAAACTATGGCTACACCTTC.

The V gene is TRBV28, the J gene TRBJ1-2; perhaps TRBD1 as D (5 bases). The CDR3 runs 15 residues. Trimming cost V 1 base and J 6 bases, with 15 bases left between them. CDR1 and CDR2 (germline): MDHEN, SYDVKM. CDR3 sequence: CASSLFGGMVHGYTF. CDR3 DNA sequence: TGTGCCAGCAGTTTATTTGGGGGGATGGTACATGGCTACACCTTC.

This chain joins TRBV28 and TRBJ2-5, with D hard to call. The ends were cut back, 4 bases at V and 5 bases at J, with 11 bases in the middle. The germline V gene encodes CDR1 MDHEN and CDR2 SYDVKM. This CDR3 comprises 13 residues. In DNA, the CDR3 is TGTGCCAGCAGTTCCCCAGCCCTGGAGACCCAGTACTTC. Residues: CASSSPALETQYF.

In this sample, this clone turned up a few times. The chain is built from TRBV5-6 and TRBJ2-2; D remains ambiguous. Germline CDR1 and CDR2: SGHDT and YYEEEE. The CDR3 loop spans 14 amino acids. Between the trimmed V and J ends, which lost 5 bases and 3 bases, there was a span of 11 bases. Written as DNA, the CDR3 is TGTGCCAGCAGATTAGGCGAATACACCGGGGAGCTGTTTTTT. This sequence encodes CASRLGEYTGELFF.

The CDR3 region has the DNA TGTGCCAGCAGTTTAGTAGGGCTTACTGAAGCTTTCTTT. Its protein is CASSLVGLTEAFF. The rearrangement uses TRBV28 and TRBJ1-1; D call uncertain. The V and J ends lost 2 bases and 5 bases respectively, with 9 bases between them. From germline, CDR1 is MDHEN and CDR2 SYDVKM. There are 13 residues in the CDR3.

The genes are TRBV28 and TRBJ1-2; D possibly corresponds to TRBD1 (6 bases). This CDR3 is 14 amino acids long. Germline V gene data show CDR1 as MDHEN and CDR2 as SYDVKM. V lost 3 bases, J lost 2 bases, and 10 bases lay in between. The CDR3 region is CASSFRTANYGYTF. In DNA, the CDR3 is TGTGCCAGCAGTTTTAGGACAGCGAACTATGGCTACACCTTC.

The chain uses TRBV5-4 and TRBJ2-2, with 11 bases identical to TRBD2. The ends lost 5 bases at V and 6 bases at J; junction bases unmatched: 0. In germline, CDR1 is SGHNT, CDR2 YYREEE (reference sequence). The CDR3 has 13 residues. CDR3 nucleotides: TGTGCCAGCAGACTAGCGGGAGCCGGGGAGCTGTTTTTT. Translating it yields CASRLAGAGELFF.

This clone was found a few times. The chain combines TRBV5-6 with TRBJ2-1; D is unresolved. Trimming cost V 4 bases and J 5 bases, with 13 bases left between them. The CDR3 is made up of 14 amino acids. The germline gives CDR1 SGHDT, CDR2 YYEEEE. CDR3 sequence: CASSPRLTDNEQFF. The CDR3 DNA sequence: TGTGCCAGCAGCCCAAGACTGACCGACAATGAGCAGTTCTTC.

V usage is TRBV10-1 and J usage is TRBJ2-5; D could derive from TRBD1 or TRBD2 (5 bases each). CDR1 and CDR2 (germline): WNHNN, SYGVQD (reference sequence). Trimming stripped 10 bases from V and 5 bases from J, with 17 bases between. The CDR3 sequence is 13 residues long. The CDR3 loop is CANPERGLETQYF. The CDR3 DNA reads TGCGCCAACCCGGAGAGGGGATTGGAGACCCAGTACTTC.

The CDR3 reads CASRTGTGKVPNTGELFF. CDR3 DNA: TGTGCCAGCAGGACAGGGACAGGGAAGGTCCCCAACACCGGGGAGCTGTTTTTT. The V and J genes are TRBV6-7 and TRBJ2-2; TRBD1 agrees at 9 bases. Being an ORF, TRBV6-7 has a function that is uncertain. V shed 6 bases, J shed 2 bases, and the junction held 13 bases outside the gene matches. The CDR3 covers 18 residues.